This entry concerns a single T cell receptor beta chain. This clone's antigen is unknown. No per-base quality is available; no much larger clone lies one base away. V loses 2 bases, J loses 6 bases, and the germline ends lie 16 bases apart. For CDR1 and CDR2, the germline V gene lists MNHNS and SASEGT. Including cysteine and phenylalanine, the CDR3 has 15 amino acids. Just the 45-base CDR3 DNA is kept, in frame starting at base 1. This sample is drawn from a study of blood T cell repertoires in COVID-19 (dated by TCRdb to 2020 to 2021). The study in broad terms: Samples from collaborators originated in the United States, Italy and Spain and spanned both the acute and convalescent phases of COVID-19. The sample metadata nearly always contained a de-identified subject ID, COVID-19 status, age in years and sex. Samples came from the ongoing ImmuneRACE study (first 160 participants) plus 1,254 subjects from 6 global collaborators. Where HLA class I and class II types were available, the types were taken from metadata supplied by the sample provider, not from assay-based typing. Deeply sampled blood TCRbeta repertoires from subjects exposed to, actively infected with, or recovered from COVID-19 were included in the dataset. The repertoires were released in a freely available public database intended as a resource for research on the immune response to SARS-CoV-2. The material from the prospective study consisted of cDNA or gDNA derived from T cells, B-cell-depleted T cells, or PBMCs. Paper-wide results and their limitations: The amount of clinical and demographic metadata varied by source and participant and was provided uncurated.

The immunoSEQ Assay, a bias-controlled multiplex PCR, was used to amplify TCRbeta CDR3 regions from genomic DNA. The paper's data handling went like this. Nucleated cell counts per sample were estimated from amplification of reference gene primers within the assay. Sequence reads were collapsed and filtered to measure the absolute abundance of every unique TCRbeta CDR3 rearrangement. For each sample, productive Simpson clonality was calculated as the square root of Simpson's diversity index across productive rearrangements. Here the immuneACCESS table is served through TCRdb, limited to in-frame sequences with V and J called. Missing clones are a known gap in these copies; in checked studies unresolved V genes cover under half, and the rest lacks a known reason. V, J and clone size are those of that table, while D and trimming were read from the DNA. Across this sample there are just over 300,000 clones, with 90% seen only once. The ten biggest clones cover 3.5% to 5% of the sample.

Participants in the prospective study were enrolled through a virtual design, were aged about 18 to 89 years, and lived in about 25 United States geographic areas. In the prospective study, cohorts were assigned on the basis of participant-reported clinical history obtained from a screening survey and a study questionnaire. Each participant in the prospective study had whole blood, serum and a nasopharyngeal or oropharyngeal swab collected by mobile phlebotomists. Over a roughly 2-month period, participants in the prospective study had the option of providing additional blood draws and questionnaires. Before DNA extraction, prospective study blood samples were shipped either frozen or at room temperature.

The sequence derives from a woman between 18 and 29 years old with acute COVID-19. The V and J segments used are TRBV6-1 and TRBJ1-2, with the D gene too uncertain to name. The specimen sequenced was PBMCs or T cells enriched from blood (not recorded which). The CDR3 reads CASSESWRQIDGYTF. The DNA is TGTGCCAGCAGTGAATCGTGGCGGCAGATTGATGGCTACACCTTC.